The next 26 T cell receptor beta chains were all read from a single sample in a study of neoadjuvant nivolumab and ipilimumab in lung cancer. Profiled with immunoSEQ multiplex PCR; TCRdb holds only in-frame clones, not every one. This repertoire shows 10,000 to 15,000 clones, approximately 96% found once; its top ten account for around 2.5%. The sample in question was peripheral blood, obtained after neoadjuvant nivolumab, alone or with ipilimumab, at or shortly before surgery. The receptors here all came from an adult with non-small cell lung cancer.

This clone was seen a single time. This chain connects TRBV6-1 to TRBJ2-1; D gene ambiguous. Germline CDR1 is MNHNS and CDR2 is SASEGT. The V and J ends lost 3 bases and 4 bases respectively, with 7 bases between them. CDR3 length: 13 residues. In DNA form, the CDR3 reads TGTGCCAGCAGTGAGCCATCTTACAATGAGCAGTTCTTC. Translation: CASSEPSYNEQFF.

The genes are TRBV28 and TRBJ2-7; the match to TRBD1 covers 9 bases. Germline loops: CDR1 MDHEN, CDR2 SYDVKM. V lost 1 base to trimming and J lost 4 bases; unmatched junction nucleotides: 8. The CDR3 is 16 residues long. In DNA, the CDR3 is TGTGCCAGCAGTTTATTCGACAGGGGGAACTCGTACGAGCAGTACTTC. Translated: CASSLFDRGNSYEQYF.

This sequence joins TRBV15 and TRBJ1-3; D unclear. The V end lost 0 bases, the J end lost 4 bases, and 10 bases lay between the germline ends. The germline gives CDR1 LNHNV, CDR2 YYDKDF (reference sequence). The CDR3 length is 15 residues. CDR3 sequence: CATSRDRSTGNTIYF. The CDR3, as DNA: TGTGCCACCAGCAGAGATAGGTCGACAGGAAACACCATATATTTT.

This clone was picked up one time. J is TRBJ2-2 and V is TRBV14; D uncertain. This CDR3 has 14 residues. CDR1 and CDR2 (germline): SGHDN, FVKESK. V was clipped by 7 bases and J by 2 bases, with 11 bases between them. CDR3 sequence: CASTLGGNTGELFF. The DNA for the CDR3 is TGTGCCAGCACCCTGGGCGGAAACACCGGGGAGCTGTTTTTT.

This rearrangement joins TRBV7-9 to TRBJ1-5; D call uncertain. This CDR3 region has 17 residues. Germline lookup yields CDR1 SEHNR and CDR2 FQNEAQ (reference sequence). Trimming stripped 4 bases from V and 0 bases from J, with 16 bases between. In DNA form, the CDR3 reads TGTGCCAGCAGCTCCACGTTTTCGACAAATAGCAATCAGCCCCAGCATTTT. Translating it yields CASSSTFSTNSNQPQHF.

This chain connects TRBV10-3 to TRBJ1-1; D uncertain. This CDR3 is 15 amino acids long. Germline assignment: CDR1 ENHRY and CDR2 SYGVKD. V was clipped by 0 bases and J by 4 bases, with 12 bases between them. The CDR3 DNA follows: TGTGCCATCAGTGAGTCGTCCCTAGGGCTCACTGAAGCTTTCTTT. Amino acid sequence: CAISESSLGLTEAFF.

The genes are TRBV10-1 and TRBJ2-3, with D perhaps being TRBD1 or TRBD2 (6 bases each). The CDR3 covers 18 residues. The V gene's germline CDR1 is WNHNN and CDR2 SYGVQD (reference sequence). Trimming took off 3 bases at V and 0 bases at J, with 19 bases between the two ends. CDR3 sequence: CASSDEYYRDSSTDTQYF. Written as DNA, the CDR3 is TGCGCCAGCAGTGATGAATATTACAGGGACTCGAGCACAGATACGCAGTATTTT.

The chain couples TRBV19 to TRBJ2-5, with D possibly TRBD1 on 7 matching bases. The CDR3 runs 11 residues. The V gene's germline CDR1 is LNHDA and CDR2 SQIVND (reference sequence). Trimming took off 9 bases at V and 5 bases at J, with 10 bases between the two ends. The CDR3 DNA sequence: TGTGCCAGCGCAGGGGGGGAGACCCAGTACTTC. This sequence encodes CASAGGETQYF.

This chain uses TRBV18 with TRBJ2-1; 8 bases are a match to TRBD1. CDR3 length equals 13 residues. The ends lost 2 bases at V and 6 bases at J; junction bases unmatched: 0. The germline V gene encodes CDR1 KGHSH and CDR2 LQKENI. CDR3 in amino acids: CASSPGTGNEQFF. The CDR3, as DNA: TGTGCCAGCTCACCAGGGACAGGCAATGAGCAGTTCTTC.

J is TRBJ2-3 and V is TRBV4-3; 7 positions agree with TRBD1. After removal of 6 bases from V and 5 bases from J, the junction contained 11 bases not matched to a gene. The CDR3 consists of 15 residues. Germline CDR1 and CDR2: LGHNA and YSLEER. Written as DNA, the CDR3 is TGCGCCAGCAGAAGCGACAGGGTTGGCGGAGATACGCAGTATTTT. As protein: CASRSDRVGGDTQYF.

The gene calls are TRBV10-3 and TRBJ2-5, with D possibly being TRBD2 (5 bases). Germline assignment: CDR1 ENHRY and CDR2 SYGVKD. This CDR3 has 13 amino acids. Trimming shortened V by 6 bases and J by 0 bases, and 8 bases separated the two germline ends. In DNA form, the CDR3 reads TGTGCCATCAGGGGAGATTACCAAGAGACCCAGTACTTC. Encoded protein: CAIRGDYQETQYF.

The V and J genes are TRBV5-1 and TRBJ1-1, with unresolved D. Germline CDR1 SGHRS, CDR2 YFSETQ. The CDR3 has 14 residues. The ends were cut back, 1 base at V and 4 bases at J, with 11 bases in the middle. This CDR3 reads CASSLLGSPTEAFF. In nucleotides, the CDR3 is TGCGCCAGCAGCTTGCTCGGGAGTCCCACTGAAGCTTTCTTT.

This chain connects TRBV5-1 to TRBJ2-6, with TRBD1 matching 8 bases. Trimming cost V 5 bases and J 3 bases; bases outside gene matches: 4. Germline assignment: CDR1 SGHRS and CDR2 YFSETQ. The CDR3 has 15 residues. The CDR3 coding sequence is TGCGCCAGCAGTGCAGGGGGCGGTGGGGCCAACGTCCTGACTTTC. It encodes CASSAGGGGANVLTF.

CDR3 bases: TGTGCCACCAGCAGGGACCCAGGGGATACGCAGTATTTT. Translated: CATSRDPGDTQYF. The chain uses TRBV15 and TRBJ2-3; D possibly corresponds to TRBD1 (5 bases). The CDR3 spans 13 residues. CDR1 is LNHNV and CDR2 is YYDKDF in the germline V gene (reference sequence). Trimming left V 3 bases short and J 6 bases short, with 10 bases between.

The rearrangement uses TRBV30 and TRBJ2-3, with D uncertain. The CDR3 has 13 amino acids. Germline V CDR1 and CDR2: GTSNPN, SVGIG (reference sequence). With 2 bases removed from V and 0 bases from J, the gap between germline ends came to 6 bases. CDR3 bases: TGTGCCTGGAGTTTTTCCAGCACAGATACGCAGTATTTT. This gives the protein CAWSFSSTDTQYF.

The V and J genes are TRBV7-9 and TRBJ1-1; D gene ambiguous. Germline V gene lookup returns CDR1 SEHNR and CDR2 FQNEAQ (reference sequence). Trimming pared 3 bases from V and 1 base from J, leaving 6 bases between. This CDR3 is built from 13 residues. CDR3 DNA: TGTGCCAGCAGCTTTGCAGGGAACACTGAAGCTTTCTTT. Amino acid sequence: CASSFAGNTEAFF. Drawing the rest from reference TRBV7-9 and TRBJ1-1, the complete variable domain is DTGVSQNPRHKITKRGQNVTFRCDPISEHNRLYWYRQTLGQGPEFLTYFQNEAQLEKSRLLSDRFSAERPKGSFSTLEIQRTEQGDSAMYLCASSFAGNTEAFFGQGTRLTVV.

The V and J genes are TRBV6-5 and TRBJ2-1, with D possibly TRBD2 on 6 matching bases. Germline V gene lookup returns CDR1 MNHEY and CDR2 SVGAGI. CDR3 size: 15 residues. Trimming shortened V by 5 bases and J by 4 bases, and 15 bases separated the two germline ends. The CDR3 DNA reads TGTGCCAGCAGTCTCCCGGGACTGACTTACAATGAGCAGTTCTTC. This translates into CASSLPGLTYNEQFF.

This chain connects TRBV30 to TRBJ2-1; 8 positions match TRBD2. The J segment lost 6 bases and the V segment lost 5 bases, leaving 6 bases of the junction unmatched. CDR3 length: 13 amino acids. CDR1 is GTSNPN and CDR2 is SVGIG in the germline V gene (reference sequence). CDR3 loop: CAWGRTSSNEQFF. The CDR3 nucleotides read TGTGCCTGGGGGAGGACTAGCAGCAATGAGCAGTTCTTC.

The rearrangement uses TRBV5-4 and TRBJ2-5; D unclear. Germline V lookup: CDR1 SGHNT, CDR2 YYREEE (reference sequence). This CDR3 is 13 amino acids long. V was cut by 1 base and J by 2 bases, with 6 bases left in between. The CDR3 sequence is CASSLSEQETQYF. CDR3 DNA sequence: TGTGCCAGCAGCTTGAGCGAACAAGAGACCCAGTACTTC.

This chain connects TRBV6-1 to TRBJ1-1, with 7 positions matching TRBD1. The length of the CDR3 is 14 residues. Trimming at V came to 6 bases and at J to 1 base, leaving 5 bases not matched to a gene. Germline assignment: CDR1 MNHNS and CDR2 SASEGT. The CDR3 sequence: CASRAGTENTEAFF. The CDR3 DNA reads TGTGCCAGCAGGGCCGGGACAGAGAACACTGAAGCTTTCTTT.

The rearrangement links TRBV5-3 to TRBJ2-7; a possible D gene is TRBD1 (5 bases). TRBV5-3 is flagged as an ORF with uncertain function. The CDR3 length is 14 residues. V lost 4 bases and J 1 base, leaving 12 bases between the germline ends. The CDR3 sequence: CARSSQGCSYEQYF. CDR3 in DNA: TGTGCCAGAAGCAGCCAGGGATGTTCCTACGAGCAGTACTTC.

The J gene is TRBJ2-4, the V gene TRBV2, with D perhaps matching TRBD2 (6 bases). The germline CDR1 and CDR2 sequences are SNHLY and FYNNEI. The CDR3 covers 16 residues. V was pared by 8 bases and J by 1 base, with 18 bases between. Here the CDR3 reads CASSRTSRGAKNIQYF. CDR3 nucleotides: TGTGCCAGCTCTCGGACCTCTCGGGGGGCCAAAAACATTCAGTACTTC.

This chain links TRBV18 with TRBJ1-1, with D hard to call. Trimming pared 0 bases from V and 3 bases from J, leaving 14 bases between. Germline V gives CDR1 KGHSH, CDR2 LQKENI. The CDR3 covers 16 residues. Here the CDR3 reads CASSPPSGGWYTEAFF. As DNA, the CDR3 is TGTGCCAGCTCACCACCGTCGGGAGGGTGGTACACTGAAGCTTTCTTT.

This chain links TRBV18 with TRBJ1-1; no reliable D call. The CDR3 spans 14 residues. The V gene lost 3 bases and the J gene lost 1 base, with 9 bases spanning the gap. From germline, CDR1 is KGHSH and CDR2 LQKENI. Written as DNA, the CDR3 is TGTGCCAGCTCACCGGTGAGTAGGAACACTGAAGCTTTCTTT. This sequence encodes CASSPVSRNTEAFF.

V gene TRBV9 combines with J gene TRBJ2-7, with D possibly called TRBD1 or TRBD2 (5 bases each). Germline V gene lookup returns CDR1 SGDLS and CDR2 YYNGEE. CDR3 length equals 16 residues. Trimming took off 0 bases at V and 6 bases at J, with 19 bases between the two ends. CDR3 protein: CASSVAGGQGSFEQYF. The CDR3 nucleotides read TGTGCCAGCAGCGTAGCTGGCGGGCAGGGATCGTTCGAGCAGTACTTC.

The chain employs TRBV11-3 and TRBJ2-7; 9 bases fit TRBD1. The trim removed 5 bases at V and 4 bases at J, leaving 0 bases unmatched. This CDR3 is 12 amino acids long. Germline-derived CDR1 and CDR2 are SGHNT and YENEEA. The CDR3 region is CASSGQGYEQYF. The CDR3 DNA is TGTGCCAGCAGCGGACAGGGGTACGAGCAGTACTTC.